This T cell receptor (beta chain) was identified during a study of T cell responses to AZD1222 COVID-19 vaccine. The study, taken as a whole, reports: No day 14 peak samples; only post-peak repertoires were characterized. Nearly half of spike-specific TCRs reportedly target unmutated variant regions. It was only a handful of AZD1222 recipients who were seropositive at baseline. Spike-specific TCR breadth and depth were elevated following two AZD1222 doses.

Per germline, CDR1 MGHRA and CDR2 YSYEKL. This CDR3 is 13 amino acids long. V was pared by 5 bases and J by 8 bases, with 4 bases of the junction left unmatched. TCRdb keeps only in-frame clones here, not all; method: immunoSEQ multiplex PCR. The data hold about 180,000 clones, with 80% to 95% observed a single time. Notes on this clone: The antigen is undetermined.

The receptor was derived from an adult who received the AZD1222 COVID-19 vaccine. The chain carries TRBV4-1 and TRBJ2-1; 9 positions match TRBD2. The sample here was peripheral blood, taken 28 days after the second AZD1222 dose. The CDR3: CASSGLATDEQFF. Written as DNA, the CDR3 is TGCGCCAGCAGCGGACTAGCGACCGATGAGCAGTTCTTC.